This T cell receptor beta chain was sequenced during a study of regulatory T cells in long-lasting Graves disease. In the study overall: Persistent cases were those of Graves' disease that involved over 5 years of antithyroid drugs with positive TSH receptor antibodies.

General observations from the study: More public clonotypes were shared by persistent patients (under 3,000) than by new patients (about 970). Rather than thyroid tissue, only peripheral blood underwent study.

On this clonotype: Its antigen is as yet unknown.

The TCR beta library used iRepertoire HTBI primers with Arm-PCR amplification of CDR3. TCRdb re-called the multiplex PCR reads through MiXCR, storing one row per CDR3 protein. The sample contains 310,000 or so distinct CDR3 sequences, roughly a fifth of which appear only once. Germline V gene data show CDR1 as SGHRS and CDR2 as YFSETQ. This CDR3 comprises 16 residues. The V and J ends lost 4 bases and 0 bases, in that order; junction bases with no gene match: 4. Described time point: persistent/refractory GD, antithyroid drugs over 5 years with positive TRAb. PBMC RNA was the source of the TCR library.

The sequenced sample was peripheral blood mononuclear cells (PBMCs), obtained when the disease was refractory, from a patient treated with antithyroid drugs. V is TRBV5-1 and J is TRBJ1-3; 10 positions match TRBD1. The TCR sequence derives from a female donor with Graves disease. The CDR3 region is CASSAGQGSSGNTIYF. CDR3 DNA: TGCGCCAGCAGCGCGGGACAGGGGTCCTCTGGAAACACCATATATTTT.